This TCR beta chain stems from a study of shared T cell receptors in the human thymus. The CDR3 is 16 residues long. CDR1 KGHSH and CDR2 LQKENI come from the germline V gene. V was shortened by 1 base and J by 1 base, with 10 bases between the two germline ends. Only in-frame clones appear in the TCRdb table, and some are missing; sequencing was by immunoSEQ multiplex PCR. The sample consists of some 720,000 clones, around 89% of them appearing once. These data were also filed under a second study, of human thymus T cells. Per that paper: Related work found strong thymic repertoire overlap between unrelated individuals.

The chain is built from TRBV18 and TRBJ2-2; TRBD2 might be the D (6 bases). Sequenced sample: thymocytes. The TCR sequence derives from a boy under three years old with a congenital heart defect. Written as DNA, the CDR3 is TGTGCCAGCTCACCACATCTAGCGATGAACACCGGGGAGCTGTTTTTT. Translation: CASSPHLAMNTGELFF.